Below are 30 T cell receptor beta chains sequenced from a single sample in a study of shared clonotypes between healthy human individuals. Using immunoSEQ multiplex PCR, the repertoire was profiled, and TCRdb retains in-frame clones only, with some absent. Among about 1.5 million clones listed, 98% were seen once. Sequencing was done on a sample of naive CD4+ T cells sorted from blood. Specified subset: CD45RA+ positively selected. The source of these receptors is a young man in good health.

The V call is TRBV2, the J call TRBJ2-7, with a tentative D call TRBD2 (5 bases). Germline CDR1 SNHLY, CDR2 FYNNEI. The V end was cut by 9 bases, the J end by 2 bases, with 14 bases between. This CDR3 contains 13 residues. The CDR3 DNA is TGTGCCAGTTTGGCACTAGGCACCTACGAGCAGTACTTC. Translation: CASLALGTYEQYF. The full variable domain, its missing parts supplied by reference TRBV2 and TRBJ2-7, is EPEVTQTPSHQVTQMGQEVILRCVPISNHLYFYWYRQILGQKVEFLVSFYNNEISEKSEIFDDQFSVERPDGSNFTLKIRSTKLEDSAMYFCASLALGTYEQYFGPGTRLTVT.

The J gene is TRBJ2-5, the V gene TRBV30; 8 nucleotides agree with TRBD1. The DNA end favors TRBJ2-7, so the J call may be wrong. The germline gives CDR1 GTSNPN, CDR2 SVGIG (reference sequence). This CDR3 has 17 residues. The CDR3 DNA reads as TGTGCCTGGAGATGTGGGGCGCGGGACAGGTTCATCTACGAGCAGTACTTC. It translates to CAWRCGARDRFIYEQYF.

V usage is TRBV5-1 and J usage is TRBJ2-5; D perhaps matches TRBD1 (6 bases). The CDR3 spans 15 residues. Germline-derived CDR1 and CDR2 are SGHRS and YFSETQ. V was clipped by 4 bases and J by 4 bases, with 17 bases between them. The CDR3 here is CASSQGTRGGETQYF. The CDR3 nucleotides read TGCGCCAGCAGCCAGGGGACCCGTGGGGGAGAGACCCAGTACTTC.

This sequence joins TRBV28 and TRBJ1-2; D is undetermined. Germline V gives CDR1 MDHEN, CDR2 SYDVKM. The CDR3 runs 12 residues. V lost 5 bases and J lost 12, with 16 bases in between. The CDR3 DNA reads TGTGCCAGCAGTGTCCCCGGGCCCCGGCACACCTTC. Translation: CASSVPGPRHTF.

The rearrangement joins TRBV14 to TRBJ2-1, with D possibly being TRBD1 (5 bases). The CDR3 consists of 15 residues. Trimming left V 3 bases short and J 7 bases short, with 16 bases between. Germline CDR1 is SGHDN and CDR2 is FVKESK. The CDR3 sequence is CASSQRPRVVNEQFF. The CDR3 nucleotides are TGTGCCAGCAGCCAGCGTCCCAGGGTCGTGAATGAGCAGTTCTTC.

This chain connects TRBV21-1 to TRBJ1-5; TRBD1 reflects the table's D call only, with no check against the DNA. TRBV21-1 is an annotated pseudogene. This CDR3 comprises 17 residues. CDR3 protein: CASSIGDREEGNQPQHF. DNA for the CDR3: TGTGCCAGCAGCATTGGGGACAGGGAAGAGGGCAATCAGCCCCAGCATTTT.

V usage is TRBV5-1 and J usage is TRBJ1-2; D gene unclear. This CDR3 spans 16 amino acids. Per the germline V gene, CDR1 is SGHRS and CDR2 is YFSETQ. The ends were cut back, 4 bases at V and 7 bases at J, with 23 bases in the middle. CDR3 in DNA: TGCGCCAGCAGCGCGGCTCCTGGAACGGGATTAATTGGCTACACCTTC. It translates to CASSAAPGTGLIGYTF.

V and J are TRBV7-3 and TRBJ2-5; 7 bases align to TRBD1. This CDR3 comprises 13 residues. The germline V gene encodes CDR1 SGHTA and CDR2 FQGTGA. The junction had 3 bases not matched to a gene; V was cut back by 5 bases and J by 3 bases. CDR3 sequence: CASSRGTEETQYF. The CDR3 DNA reads as TGTGCCAGCAGCAGGGGGACAGAAGAGACCCAGTACTTC.

The J gene is TRBJ1-4, the V gene TRBV7-2, with D unresolved. This CDR3 comprises 15 residues. V was cut by 1 base and J by 0 bases, with 6 bases left in between. Germline V CDR1 and CDR2: SGHTA, FQGNSA. The CDR3, as DNA: TGTGCCAGCAGCTTAGTCGGAGCAACTAATGAAAAACTGTTTTTT. This sequence encodes CASSLVGATNEKLFF.

This chain joins TRBV12-5 and TRBJ2-3; 10 bases align to TRBD2. CDR3 length equals 17 residues. Germline lookup yields CDR1 LGHNT and CDR2 FRNRAP. J gave up 2 bases and V 5 bases, and 10 bases lay outside the gene matches. This CDR3 reads CASGRGLAVTNTDTQYF. CDR3 nucleotides: TGTGCTAGTGGTCGTGGACTAGCGGTTACCAACACAGATACGCAGTATTTT.

The rearrangement joins TRBV5-5 to TRBJ2-7; possible D gene TRBD2, 6 bases. The V and J ends lost 0 bases and 4 bases respectively, with 11 bases between them. The length of the CDR3 is 14 residues. Germline CDR1 and CDR2: SGHKS and YYEKEE (reference sequence). The CDR3 here is CASSLGLARYEQYF. In DNA form, the CDR3 reads TGTGCCAGCAGCTTGGGGCTAGCGCGTTACGAGCAGTACTTC.

This sequence joins TRBV5-1 and TRBJ2-5; 8 bases align to TRBD1. In germline, CDR1 is SGHRS, CDR2 YFSETQ. The CDR3 has 14 residues. The V gene end was trimmed by 2 bases and the J gene end by 5 bases; junction bases not matched to a gene: 5. The CDR3 DNA follows: TGCGCCAGCAGCTTACGACAGGGGAGGGAGACCCAGTACTTC. It is translated as CASSLRQGRETQYF.

The gene calls are TRBV5-1 and TRBJ1-2, with 7 positions matching TRBD1. After removal of 1 base from V and 5 bases from J, the junction contained 17 bases not matched to a gene. The CDR3 covers 18 residues. Germline V CDR1 and CDR2: SGHRS, YFSETQ. The CDR3 region is CASSLPNRRTGHTYGYTF. The CDR3 coding sequence is TGCGCCAGCAGCTTGCCTAATCGTCGGACAGGACATACATATGGCTACACCTTC.

The J gene is TRBJ1-5, the V gene TRBV2, with 7 bases that match TRBD1. The junction had 10 bases not matched to a gene; V was cut back by 5 bases and J by 0 bases. From germline, CDR1 is SNHLY and CDR2 FYNNEI. The CDR3 loop spans 17 amino acids. CDR3 loop: CASSTEDRMYSNQPQHF. In nucleotides, the CDR3 is TGTGCCAGCAGTACGGAGGACAGGATGTATAGCAATCAGCCCCAGCATTTT.

A word on this clone: The same CDR3 also results from other DNA sequences found in this sample. V is TRBV19 and J is TRBJ2-3; D perhaps matches TRBD2 (6 bases). This CDR3 is 16 amino acids long. Germline V gene lookup returns CDR1 LNHDA and CDR2 SQIVND (reference sequence). Deletions cut 1 base from V and 0 bases from J, with 11 bases between. The CDR3 sequence is CASSIGGTASTDTQYF. The CDR3 DNA follows: TGTGCCAGTAGTATAGGCGGGACGGCTAGCACAGATACGCAGTATTTT.

The chain employs TRBV7-9 and TRBJ1-5, with D uncertain. CDR1 is SEHNR, CDR2 FQNEAQ, per germline (reference sequence). V was clipped by 3 bases and J by 2 bases, with 11 bases between them. The CDR3 sequence is 15 residues long. In DNA form, the CDR3 reads TGTGCCAGCAGCTTGGGTCTTGCGGGCAATCAGCCCCAGCATTTT. Protein sequence: CASSLGLAGNQPQHF.

The genes are TRBV7-8 and TRBJ1-4, with 9 bases matching TRBD1. CDR3 length: 14 residues. V was pared by 8 bases and J by 7 bases, with 8 bases of the junction left unmatched. The germline gives CDR1 SGHVS, CDR2 FQNEAQ. The CDR3 is CASQKNRGLEKLFF. The DNA of the CDR3 is TGTGCCAGCCAAAAGAACAGGGGGCTTGAAAAACTGTTTTTT.

The chain has TRBV28 and TRBJ2-1; D not certain. V was clipped by 4 bases and J by 0 bases, with 13 bases between them. Germline V gives CDR1 MDHEN, CDR2 SYDVKM. The CDR3 has 16 amino acids. The CDR3 nucleotides are TGTGCCAGCAGTTCCCTCCGCGTGACCTCCTACAATGAGCAGTTCTTC. Its protein is CASSSLRVTSYNEQFF.

CDR3 in DNA: TGTGCCAGCAGCTTATACCCCACAACGAACACCGGGGAGCTGTTTTTT. It encodes CASSLYPTTNTGELFF. The J gene is TRBJ2-2, the V gene TRBV7-9; the D is unclear. The V end was cut by 2 bases, the J end by 0 bases, with 10 bases between. The CDR3 loop spans 16 amino acids. CDR1 SEHNR and CDR2 FQNEAQ come from the germline V gene (reference sequence).

The chain uses TRBV9 and TRBJ2-3, with D perhaps matching TRBD1 (6 bases). Trimming stripped 0 bases from V and 6 bases from J, with 8 bases between. The V gene's germline CDR1 is SGDLS and CDR2 YYNGEE. The CDR3 runs to 13 residues. CDR3 nucleotide sequence: TGTGCCAGCAGCGTAGTAAGGGGGGATACGCAGTATTTT. This encodes CASSVVRGDTQYF.

V is TRBV18 and J is TRBJ1-3, with a possible D match to TRBD1 (5 bases). This CDR3 has 15 residues. Germline V CDR1 and CDR2: KGHSH, LQKENI. With 2 bases removed from V and 2 bases from J, the gap between germline ends came to 10 bases. The CDR3 DNA reads TGTGCCAGCTCACCAGAGTCGGGGCCTGGAAACACCATATATTTT. Translated: CASSPESGPGNTIYF.

This clone was detected once. The chain carries TRBV28 and TRBJ2-2; D is uncertain. Germline loops: CDR1 MDHEN, CDR2 SYDVKM. V shed 5 bases and J shed 4 bases, with 5 bases lying between them. This CDR3 has 12 residues. CDR3 protein: CASSIVTGELFF. CDR3 bases: TGTGCCAGCAGTATCGTCACCGGGGAGCTGTTTTTT. Full variable domain (remainder filled in from reference TRBV28 and TRBJ2-2): DVKVTQSSRYLVKRTGEKVFLECVQDMDHENMFWYRQDPGLGLRLIYFSYDVKMKEKGDIPEGYSVSREKKERFSLILESASTNQTSMYLCASSIVTGELFFGEGSRLTVL.

The chain has TRBV5-1 and TRBJ2-4; weak D call: TRBD2 (5 bases). Germline CDR1 is SGHRS and CDR2 is YFSETQ. The CDR3 runs to 15 residues. The V end was cut by 4 bases, the J end by 6 bases, with 17 bases between. CDR3 DNA sequence: TGCGCCAGCAGCCTGGCGGGTCCTAGGATAAACATTCAGTACTTC. Protein sequence: CASSLAGPRINIQYF.

The J gene is TRBJ2-3, the V gene TRBV18; possible D gene TRBD2, 6 bases. Germline V gives CDR1 KGHSH, CDR2 LQKENI. V lost 2 bases and J 5 bases, leaving 14 bases between the germline ends. This CDR3 region has 15 residues. CDR3 loop: CASSPLAETKDTQYF. In DNA, the CDR3 is TGTGCCAGCTCACCATTAGCGGAAACTAAAGATACGCAGTATTTT.

The chain combines TRBV10-2 with TRBJ1-2; D gene unclear. The CDR3 loop spans 13 amino acids. CDR1 is WSHSY, CDR2 SAAADI, per germline. Between the trimmed V and J ends, which lost 0 bases and 4 bases, there was a span of 6 bases. CDR3 bases: TGCGCCAGCAGTGAGTCGGGTGTCTATGGCTACACCTTC. As protein: CASSESGVYGYTF.

CDR3 loop: CASSWGAGVRHEQYF. Written as DNA, the CDR3 is TGTGCCAGCAGCTGGGGGGCGGGAGTGAGGCACGAGCAGTACTTC. V and J are TRBV7-9 and TRBJ2-7; perhaps TRBD2 as D (7 bases). Germline V gene lookup returns CDR1 SEHNR and CDR2 FQNEAQ (reference sequence). The CDR3 is made up of 15 amino acids. Trimming removed 4 bases from V and 5 bases from J, with 18 bases in between.

In DNA, the CDR3 is TGTGCCAGTAGAGAGGGGGCAGCTAACTATGGCTACACCTTC. Translated: CASREGAANYGYTF. V and J are TRBV19 and TRBJ1-2; 7 bases map to TRBD1. V lost 6 bases to trimming and J lost 0 bases; unmatched junction nucleotides: 4. There are 14 residues in the CDR3. CDR1 LNHDA and CDR2 SQIVND come from the germline V gene (reference sequence).

The rearrangement uses TRBV14 and TRBJ2-6; no firm D call. Trimming removed 4 bases at V and 0 bases at J, with 10 bases between. Germline values: CDR1 SGHDN, CDR2 FVKESK. The CDR3 runs to 16 residues. CDR3 sequence reads: CASSPPYSSGANVLTF. The CDR3 DNA follows: TGTGCCAGCAGCCCACCTTATAGCTCTGGGGCCAACGTCCTGACTTTC.

This chain joins TRBV29-1 and TRBJ2-1, with no clear D. The CDR3 covers 15 residues. V lost 2 bases and J lost 0, with 11 bases in between. The germline V gene encodes CDR1 SQVTM and CDR2 ANQGSEA. CDR3 protein: CSVEQRQSSYNEQFF. The CDR3 DNA sequence: TGCAGCGTTGAACAGAGGCAGTCCTCCTACAATGAGCAGTTCTTC.

The chain couples TRBV2 to TRBJ2-1; D ambiguous. With 7 bases removed from V and 3 bases from J, the gap between germline ends came to 16 bases. Germline loops: CDR1 SNHLY, CDR2 FYNNEI. The CDR3 totals 15 residues. CDR3 DNA sequence: TGTGCCAGCAACGTGTTTGGCGCGGTCTACAATGAGCAGTTCTTC. This sequence encodes CASNVFGAVYNEQFF.